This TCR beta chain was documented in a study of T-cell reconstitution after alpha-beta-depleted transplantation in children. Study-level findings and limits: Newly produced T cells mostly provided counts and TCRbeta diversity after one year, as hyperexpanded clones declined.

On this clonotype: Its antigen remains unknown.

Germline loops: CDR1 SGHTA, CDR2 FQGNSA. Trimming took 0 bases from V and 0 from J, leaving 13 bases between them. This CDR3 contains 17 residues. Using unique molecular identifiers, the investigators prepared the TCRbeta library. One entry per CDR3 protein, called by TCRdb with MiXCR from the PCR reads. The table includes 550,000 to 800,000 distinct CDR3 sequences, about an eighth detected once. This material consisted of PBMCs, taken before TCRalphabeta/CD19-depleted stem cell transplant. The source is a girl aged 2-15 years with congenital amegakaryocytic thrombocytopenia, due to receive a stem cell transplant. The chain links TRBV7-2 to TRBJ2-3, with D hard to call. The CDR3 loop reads CASSLAPVEPSTDTQYF. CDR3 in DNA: TGTGCCAGCAGCTTAGCGCCTGTAGAACCCAGCACAGATACGCAGTATTTT.